Listed below are T cell receptor beta chains from one sample, sequenced in a study of blood T cell repertoires in COVID-19. TCRdb's table, derived via immunoSEQ multiplex PCR, lists solely in-frame clones and lacks some. The table includes approximately 330,000 clones, approximately 86% detected once. The sequenced material came from peripheral blood. Receptors originate from a man aged 25 to 40 with COVID-19, enrolled during active disease. The CDR3 runs from the conserved cysteine through the conserved F or W. The D gene is left open where the match is weak. The size entry is marked missing in some rows and otherwise reads once, few, many or a size class.

len	j_gene	d_gene	abundance	v_gene	CDR3aa	CDR3nt
13	TRBJ2-1	TRBD2	.	TRBV29-1	CSVDSGGAEEQFF	TGCAGCGTTGATAGCGGGGGGGCCGAGGAGCAGTTCTTC
16	TRBJ2-1	TRBD2	.	TRBV5-1	CASSFLAGASYNEQFF	TGCGCCAGCAGCTTCCTAGCGGGGGCGTCCTACAATGAGCAGTTCTTC
14	TRBJ1-5	.	once	TRBV19	CASTPTTGYQPQHF	TGTGCCAGTACCCCGACCACAGGGTATCAGCCCCAGCATTTT
13	TRBJ2-7	.	.	TRBV2	CASRGFGRNEQYF	TGTGCCAGCCGGGGGTTTGGTAGGAACGAGCAGTACTTC
15	TRBJ2-5	TRBD1	.	TRBV10-3	CAIRAGTGEQETQYF	TGTGCCATCAGAGCCGGGACAGGGGAGCAAGAGACCCAGTACTTC
13	TRBJ2-7	TRBD1	.	TRBV18	CASSRTGLYEQYF	TGTGCCAGCTCAAGGACAGGTCTCTACGAGCAGTACTTC
16	TRBJ2-1	TRBD2	few	TRBV4-2	CASSQAVPGGPNEQFF	TGTGCCAGCAGCCAAGCTGTGCCGGGAGGGCCAAATGAGCAGTTCTTC
14	TRBJ2-1	TRBD1	.	TRBV24-1	CATSAPGQGNEQFF	TGTGCCACCAGTGCTCCGGGACAGGGGAATGAGCAGTTCTTC
13	TRBJ2-2	.	.	TRBV4-2	CASTVPGEGELFF	TGTGCCAGCACCGTGCCAGGGGAAGGGGAGCTGTTTTTT
14	TRBJ1-2	.	.	TRBV7-2	CASSLVGGAYGYTF	TGTGCCAGCAGCTTAGTTGGGGGGGCTTATGGCTACACCTTC
14	TRBJ1-2	TRBD1	.	TRBV19	CASRAAGTGNGYTF	TGTGCCAGTAGGGCCGCTGGGACAGGGAATGGCTACACCTTC
14	TRBJ1-5	.	.	TRBV15	CATSNRGSNQPQHF	TGTGCCACCAGCAATCGGGGTAGCAATCAGCCCCAGCATTTT
15	TRBJ2-5	TRBD1	.	TRBV27	CASSLYGTDQETQYF	TGTGCCAGCAGTTTATACGGGACAGACCAAGAGACCCAGTACTTC
14	TRBJ1-5	TRBD1	.	TRBV19	CASSLGTANQPQHF	TGTGCCAGTAGTCTCGGGACAGCCAATCAGCCCCAGCATTTT
14	TRBJ1-1	.	many	TRBV4-3	CASSQDLENTEAFF	TGCGCCAGCAGCCAAGATCTAGAGAACACTGAAGCTTTCTTT
15	TRBJ1-2	.	few	TRBV4-1	CASSQVLRIPPGYTF	TGCGCCAGCAGCCAAGTTCTCAGAATCCCCCCTGGCTACACCTTC
15	TRBJ2-7	.	.	TRBV7-2	CASSLDRGIAYEQYF	TGTGCCAGCAGCTTAGACCGGGGGATAGCCTACGAGCAGTACTTC
14	TRBJ1-2	.	.	TRBV6-4	CASSDPDRFGGYTF	TGTGCCAGCAGTGACCCTGACAGGTTCGGAGGCTACACCTTC
15	TRBJ2-7	TRBD1	.	TRBV10-3	CAISGGPTGNYEQYF	TGTGCCATCAGTGGGGGGCCGACAGGGAATTACGAGCAGTACTTC
12	TRBJ2-7	.	.	TRBV25-1	CASSDQFYEQYF	TGTGCCAGCAGTGACCAATTCTACGAGCAGTACTTC
14	TRBJ1-2	.	.	TRBV28	CASSLTSAGKGYTF	TGTGCCAGCAGTTTAACGTCGGCAGGGAAGGGCTACACCTTC
14	TRBJ1-4	.	.	TRBV13	CASSSRDTKEKLFF	TGTGCCAGCAGCTCCCGGGACACAAAAGAAAAACTGTTTTTT
14	TRBJ2-2	TRBD1	few	TRBV7-2	CASRDRAGTGELFF	TGTGCCAGCAGAGACAGGGCAGGAACCGGGGAGCTGTTTTTT
16	TRBJ2-7	TRBD1	.	TRBV5-1	CASSYGTGERSYEQYF	TGCGCCAGCAGCTATGGGACAGGAGAGAGGTCCTACGAGCAGTACTTC
15	TRBJ1-2	TRBD1	once	TRBV18	CASSPWDRSNYGYTF	TGTGCCAGCTCACCCTGGGACAGGAGTAACTATGGCTACACCTTC
17	TRBJ2-7	TRBD1	.	TRBV18	CASSPIAGTGGTYEQYF	TGTGCCAGCTCACCTATAGCCGGGACAGGGGGCACCTACGAGCAGTACTTC
15	TRBJ1-5	.	.	TRBV2	CASSEQGLQNQPQHF	TGTGCCAGCAGTGAGCAAGGACTGCAGAATCAGCCCCAGCATTTT
12	TRBJ2-2	.	few	TRBV5-1	CASSLITGELFF	TGCGCCAGCAGCTTGATAACCGGGGAGCTGTTTTTT
16	TRBJ2-7	TRBD1	once	TRBV7-9	CASSHYGQGAVYEQYF	TGTGCCAGCAGCCATTACGGACAGGGGGCTGTCTACGAGCAGTACTTC
14	TRBJ2-7	.	.	TRBV19	CASSLTGWAYEQYF	TGTGCCAGTAGCCTGACTGGGTGGGCCTACGAGCAGTACTTC
16	TRBJ2-2	.	.	TRBV4-1	CASSQAGGLGTGELFF	TGCGCCAGCAGCCAAGCCGGGGGTCTGGGGACCGGGGAGCTGTTTTTT
16	TRBJ1-1	TRBD1	.	TRBV14	CASSQVSIYRGHEAFF	TGTGCCAGCAGCCAAGTTTCTATCTACAGGGGCCATGAAGCTTTCTTT
15	TRBJ1-6	TRBD1	.	TRBV7-2	CASSLRQGGNSPLHF	TGTGCCAGCAGCCTAAGACAGGGGGGAAATTCACCCCTCCACTTT
13	TRBJ2-5	.	few	TRBV28	CASSLSQQETQYF	TGTGCCAGCAGTTTGTCACAGCAAGAGACCCAGTACTTC
14	TRBJ2-5	.	.	TRBV4-3	CASSRGTGQETQYF	TGCGCCAGCAGCAGAGGGACTGGGCAAGAGACCCAGTACTTC
14	TRBJ2-7	TRBD2	.	TRBV30	CAWRAQREFREQYF	TGTGCCTGGAGGGCCCAGCGGGAGTTTCGCGAGCAGTACTTC
11	TRBJ1-1	.	.	TRBV7-9	CASGRGSEAFF	TGTGCCAGCGGACGAGGGAGTGAAGCTTTCTTT
18	TRBJ2-1	TRBD2	.	TRBV4-1	CASSPGLAGGPSYNEQFF	TGCGCCAGCAGCCCGGGACTAGCGGGGGGTCCCTCCTACAATGAGCAGTTCTTC
19	TRBJ1-5	.	.	TRBV4-3	CASSPGRRADRGGNQPQHF	TGCGCCAGCAGCCCCGGGAGGAGGGCCGATAGGGGAGGCAATCAGCCCCAGCATTTT
14	TRBJ2-3	.	.	TRBV3-1/TRBV3-2	CASSQEGGTDTQYF	TGTGCCAGCAGCCAAGAAGGCGGGACAGATACGCAGTATTTT
17	TRBJ2-3	TRBD1	.	TRBV7-2	CASSFSPGQGPADTQYF	TGTGCCAGCAGCTTCTCACCGGGACAGGGGCCCGCAGATACGCAGTATTTT
13	TRBJ2-7	.	.	TRBV30	CAWSGVYPYEQYF	TGTGCCTGGAGTGGTGTATATCCCTACGAGCAGTACTTC
16	TRBJ2-2	TRBD1	.	TRBV28	CASKILQGARTGELFF	TGTGCCAGCAAAATACTACAGGGGGCGCGGACCGGGGAGCTGTTTTTT
16	TRBJ2-5	TRBD2	.	TRBV28	CASSADASGPQETQYF	TGTGCCAGCAGTGCAGACGCTAGCGGGCCTCAAGAGACCCAGTACTTC
14	TRBJ2-3	TRBD2	.	TRBV7-3	CASRTSGGTDTQYF	TGTGCCAGCCGGACTAGCGGGGGCACAGATACGCAGTATTTT
14	TRBJ2-1	TRBD2	.	TRBV9	CASSAGLARGEQFF	TGTGCCAGCAGCGCTGGACTAGCGCGGGGTGAGCAGTTCTTC
15	TRBJ1-4	TRBD1	.	TRBV15	CATSGDRGLDEKLFF	TGTGCCACCAGCGGGGACAGGGGGCTTGATGAAAAACTGTTTTTT
14	TRBJ2-7	TRBD1	.	TRBV14	CASSSRTGSYEQYF	TGTGCCAGCAGCTCCCGGACAGGTTCCTACGAGCAGTACTTC
13	TRBJ1-2	.	.	TRBV7-2	CASSPGANYGYTF	TGTGCCAGCAGCCCGGGTGCTAACTATGGCTACACCTTC
16	TRBJ2-3	.	.	TRBV3-1/TRBV3-2	CASSQDLTGRADTQYF	TGTGCCAGCAGCCAAGATCTCACCGGGAGAGCAGATACGCAGTATTTT
17	TRBJ1-2	.	.	TRBV11-2	CASSLGPGRAPGEGYTF	TGTGCCAGCAGCTTGGGTCCGGGACGGGCACCAGGGGAAGGCTACACCTTC
15	TRBJ2-3	.	.	TRBV7-9	CASSYGQPSTDTQYF	TGTGCCAGCAGCTACGGACAGCCTAGCACAGATACGCAGTATTTT
15	TRBJ1-3	.	.	TRBV4-1	CASSQEQASGNTIYF	TGCGCCAGCAGCCAAGAACAGGCCTCTGGAAACACCATATATTTT
16	TRBJ2-5	TRBD2	.	TRBV5-1	CASSSGLAANQETQYF	TGCGCCAGCAGCTCCGGACTAGCGGCTAATCAAGAGACCCAGTACTTC
14	TRBJ1-2	TRBD1	.	TRBV19	CASTVDRGSYGYTF	TGTGCCAGTACGGTGGACAGGGGTTCATATGGCTACACCTTC
15	TRBJ1-1	TRBD1	.	TRBV5-6	CASSLRSDREPEAFF	TGTGCCAGCAGCTTGCGCTCGGACAGGGAACCGGAAGCTTTCTTT
12	TRBJ2-7	TRBD1	.	TRBV3-1/TRBV3-2	CASSQGGDRGHF	TGTGCCAGCAGCCAAGGCGGGGACAGGGGTCACTTC
14	TRBJ2-7	TRBD1	.	TRBV18	CASSPGQVSYEQYF	TGTGCCAGCTCACCGGGACAGGTCTCCTACGAGCAGTACTTC
14	TRBJ2-7	TRBD2	.	TRBV6-5	CASSHRGGSYEQYF	TGTGCCAGCAGCCACCGGGGGGGGTCCTACGAGCAGTACTTC
14	TRBJ1-1	TRBD1	.	TRBV7-9	CASSLGQGAGEAFF	TGTGCCAGCAGCTTAGGACAGGGGGCAGGTGAAGCTTTCTTT